One and the same sample provided the 29 T cell receptor beta chains below, sequenced in a study of beta chain features in type 1 diabetes. The authors reverse transcribed all of the isolated RNA, so sequencing captured expressed TCRB transcripts. The data were produced by immunoSEQ multiplex PCR, yet TCRdb's version contains in-frame clones alone and is incomplete. The data hold under 250,000 clones, with about 14% observed a single time. Sequenced material: naive CD4+ T cells from blood. Receptors were obtained from a woman in her 40s in good health.

V gene TRBV2 combines with J gene TRBJ1-4, with a possible D match to TRBD1 (5 bases). Germline-derived CDR1 and CDR2 are SNHLY and FYNNEI. V gave up 4 bases and J gave up 8 bases, with 11 bases separating them. The CDR3 has 13 amino acids. The CDR3 nucleotides are TGTGCCAGCAGTGGGAGGGGAGTCGAAAAACTGTTTTTT. This sequence encodes CASSGRGVEKLFF. Combining the CDR3 with reference TRBV2 and TRBJ1-4 gives the whole variable domain EPEVTQTPSHQVTQMGQEVILRCVPISNHLYFYWYRQILGQKVEFLVSFYNNEISEKSEIFDDQFSVERPDGSNFTLKIRSTKLEDSAMYFCASSGRGVEKLFFGSGTQLSVL.

This rearrangement joins TRBV11-2 to TRBJ2-3; 8 positions agree with TRBD2. The CDR3 has 15 residues. Germline trimming cut 3 bases from V and 4 bases from J; bases unmatched to any gene: 6. The germline V gene has CDR1 SGHAT and CDR2 FQNNGV. CDR3: CASSFGSGVSDTQYF. In DNA, the CDR3 is TGTGCCAGCAGCTTTGGTAGCGGGGTCTCAGATACGCAGTATTTT.

The V gene is TRBV10-3, the J gene TRBJ1-4, with D hard to call. This CDR3 has 14 amino acids. Germline V gene sequence: CDR1 ENHRY, CDR2 SYGVKD. V was clipped by 4 bases and J by 4 bases, with 10 bases between them. The CDR3 coding sequence is TGTGCCATCAGTGTTTCGGGAGGTAATGAAAAACTGTTTTTT. This translates into CAISVSGGNEKLFF.

This clone was found a few times. CDR3 nucleotides: TGTGCCAGCAGCCCCCAGGGGACTATGAACACTGAAGCTTTCTTT. This sequence encodes CASSPQGTMNTEAFF. This sequence joins TRBV7-9 and TRBJ1-1; tentatively, D is TRBD1 (6 bases). With 5 bases removed from V and 0 bases from J, the gap between germline ends came to 13 bases. The CDR3 loop spans 15 amino acids. Germline CDR1 is SEHNR and CDR2 is FQNEAQ (reference sequence). The variable domain in full, completed from reference TRBV7-9 and TRBJ1-1, reads DTGVSQNPRHKITKRGQNVTFRCDPISEHNRLYWYRQTLGQGPEFLTYFQNEAQLEKSRLLSDRFSAERPKGSFSTLEIQRTEQGDSAMYLCASSPQGTMNTEAFFGQGTRLTVV.

The rearrangement uses TRBV5-4 and TRBJ2-1; 8 positions agree with TRBD2. This CDR3 has 15 amino acids. V shed 7 bases and J 8 bases; nucleotides not matched to a gene: 14. Germline lookup yields CDR1 SGHNT and CDR2 YYREEE (reference sequence). The chain's CDR3 is CASSSGGPVIHEQFF. CDR3 nucleotides: TGTGCCAGCTCCTCGGGGGGGCCTGTTATACATGAGCAGTTCTTC.

This clone was seen a few times. The J gene is TRBJ2-7, the V gene TRBV18, with TRBD1 matching over 8 bases. The CDR3 has 15 amino acids. The junction had 10 bases not matched to a gene; V was cut back by 6 bases and J by 3 bases. Germline assignment: CDR1 KGHSH and CDR2 LQKENI. The CDR3 bases are TGTGCCAGCTCTCGTCTCCGGGACAGGATCTACGAGCAGTACTTC. It translates to CASSRLRDRIYEQYF.

V and J are TRBV5-4 and TRBJ2-1, with 8 positions matching TRBD2. CDR1 and CDR2 (germline): SGHNT, YYREEE (reference sequence). After removal of 4 bases from V and 5 bases from J, the junction contained 8 bases not matched to a gene. The CDR3 is 15 residues long. CDR3 in amino acids: CASSPAKRGHNEQFF. The CDR3 nucleotides read TGTGCCAGCAGCCCGGCCAAGCGGGGGCACAATGAGCAGTTCTTC.

This clone appeared once. CDR3 DNA: TGTGCCAGTAAAGAACCGGGTGTTAATGAGCAGTTCTTC. It is translated as CASKEPGVNEQFF. The rearrangement uses TRBV19 and TRBJ2-1; D call uncertain. The V gene's germline CDR1 is LNHDA and CDR2 SQIVND (reference sequence). The CDR3 is 13 residues long. The V and J ends lost 7 bases and 7 bases respectively, with 14 bases between them.

The chain couples TRBV6-5 to TRBJ2-3; 8 bases are shared with TRBD2. The junction had 3 bases not matched to a gene; V was cut back by 0 bases and J by 4 bases. Germline V gene sequence: CDR1 MNHEY, CDR2 SVGAGI. The CDR3 sequence is 15 residues long. The CDR3 DNA sequence: TGTGCCAGCAGTTACTCTGGGACTAGTTCAGATACGCAGTATTTT. This translates into CASSYSGTSSDTQYF.

This clone turned up a few times. The chain combines TRBV25-1 with TRBJ2-7; D might be TRBD1 (5 bases). V shed 3 bases and J shed 3 bases, with 15 bases lying between them. Germline CDR1 and CDR2: MGHDK and SYGVNS. The CDR3 consists of 15 residues. The CDR3 sequence is CASSDRASGLYEQYF. The CDR3 region has the DNA TGTGCCAGCAGTGACAGGGCTAGTGGGCTCTACGAGCAGTACTTC.

The chain has TRBV19 and TRBJ1-1; 10 nucleotides agree with TRBD1. V trimming: 3 bases; J trimming: 1 base; junction bases outside the gene matches: 2. Germline lookup yields CDR1 LNHDA and CDR2 SQIVND (reference sequence). This CDR3 region has 15 residues. The CDR3 is CASSIDRGRNTEAFF. CDR3 sequence (DNA): TGTGCCAGTAGTATCGACAGGGGGCGGAACACTGAAGCTTTCTTT.

This chain joins TRBV11-2 and TRBJ2-3; 8 bases map to TRBD2. V lost 1 base and J lost 0; bases outside the gene matches: 3. This CDR3 region has 16 residues. In germline, CDR1 is SGHAT, CDR2 FQNNGV. CDR3 protein: CASSLGASGSTDTQYF. In nucleotides, the CDR3 is TGTGCCAGCAGCTTAGGGGCTAGCGGGAGCACAGATACGCAGTATTTT.

V is TRBV5-1 and J is TRBJ2-5, with D tentatively TRBD2 (6 bases). Germline V lookup: CDR1 SGHRS, CDR2 YFSETQ. V gave up 8 bases and J gave up 2 bases, with 13 bases separating them. The CDR3 consists of 13 residues. CDR3 nucleotides: TGCGCCAGTCAGGAGGGAGGTCAAGAGACCCAGTACTTC. Translated: CASQEGGQETQYF.

There are a few counts of this clone. The chain couples TRBV7-2 to TRBJ1-2; 8 bases agree with TRBD1. The CDR3 contains 14 residues. CDR1 is SGHTA and CDR2 is FQGNSA in the germline V gene. J lost 7 bases, V lost 5 bases, and 9 bases had no gene match. CDR3 amino acids: CASSEQGEFGGYTF. CDR3 sequence (DNA): TGTGCCAGCAGCGAACAGGGGGAGTTCGGTGGCTACACCTTC.

This clone was seen once. This chain joins TRBV18 and TRBJ1-2; D is possibly TRBD1 (6 bases). Trimming stripped 2 bases from V and 4 bases from J, with 8 bases between. The CDR3 contains 13 residues. Germline CDR1 and CDR2: KGHSH and LQKENI. CDR3 coding DNA: TGTGCCAGCTCACCAGCGGGGGCCTATGGCTACACCTTC. Protein sequence: CASSPAGAYGYTF.

The V and J genes are TRBV5-1 and TRBJ2-7; D gene unclear. Germline CDR1 SGHRS, CDR2 YFSETQ. The V and J ends lost 0 bases and 2 bases respectively, with 6 bases between them. CDR3 length: 13 residues. DNA of the CDR3: TGCGCCAGCAGCTTGGAGCAGGCCTACGAGCAGTACTTC. Amino acid sequence: CASSLEQAYEQYF.

The chain employs TRBV19 and TRBJ2-5, with 8 nucleotides matching TRBD1. V lost 4 bases and J lost 4; bases outside the gene matches: 2. The CDR3 is 13 residues long. From germline, CDR1 is LNHDA and CDR2 SQIVND (reference sequence). In nucleotides, the CDR3 is TGTGCCAGTAGTACTACAGGGGGAGAGACCCAGTACTTC. It specifies CASSTTGGETQYF.

This chain uses TRBV5-1 with TRBJ1-2, with 7 bases fitting TRBD1. CDR3 length: 15 residues. The germline CDR1 and CDR2 sequences are SGHRS and YFSETQ. J was trimmed by 2 bases and V by 4 bases; bases with no gene match: 8. The CDR3 spells CASSGTGVLNYGYTF. DNA for the CDR3: TGCGCCAGCAGCGGAACAGGGGTACTGAACTATGGCTACACCTTC.

This clone was recorded a few times. The V and J genes are TRBV5-1 and TRBJ2-5; TRBD2 matches at 11 bases. The germline gives CDR1 SGHRS, CDR2 YFSETQ. This CDR3 is built from 16 residues. V shed 2 bases and J 1 base; nucleotides not matched to a gene: 4. CDR3 loop: CASSLGTSGFQETQYF. CDR3 nucleotide sequence: TGCGCCAGCAGCTTAGGGACTAGCGGTTTCCAAGAGACCCAGTACTTC.

This clone was observed a handful of times. The J gene is TRBJ2-7, the V gene TRBV6-1; perhaps TRBD1 as D (6 bases). Trimming took 4 bases from V and 7 from J, leaving 17 bases between them. Germline loops: CDR1 MNHNS, CDR2 SASEGT. The CDR3 is made up of 14 amino acids. The chain's CDR3 is CASSVPRDKGEQYF. The CDR3 region has the DNA TGTGCCAGCAGTGTCCCCCGGGACAAGGGGGAGCAGTACTTC.

In its sample, this clone was seen a few times. J is TRBJ2-7 and V is TRBV19; 8 bases are a match to TRBD2. After removal of 3 bases from V and 4 bases from J, the junction contained 2 bases not matched to a gene. The CDR3 totals 13 residues. Germline V CDR1 and CDR2: LNHDA, SQIVND (reference sequence). Written as DNA, the CDR3 is TGTGCCAGTAGTATTAGCGGGGAGTACGAGCAGTACTTC. Its protein product is CASSISGEYEQYF.

This clone showed up just a few times. V is TRBV10-2 and J is TRBJ2-2; D gene ambiguous. The V and J ends lost 10 bases and 1 base respectively, with 4 bases between them. Germline V CDR1 and CDR2: WSHSY, SAAADI. The CDR3 runs to 11 residues. The CDR3 DNA reads TGCGCCACAATGAACACCGGGGAGCTGTTTTTT. It is translated as CATMNTGELFF.

This clone came up a few times. CDR3 DNA: TGTGCCAGCAGCTTAGGACAGGGGATACCTTACACTGAAGCTTTCTTT. It specifies CASSLGQGIPYTEAFF. The rearrangement joins TRBV5-4 to TRBJ1-1; 9 bases are a match to TRBD1. V was pared by 2 bases and J by 3 bases, with 8 bases of the junction left unmatched. Germline CDR1 reads SGHNT; CDR2 reads YYREEE (reference sequence). The CDR3 runs to 16 residues.

This clone came up a few times. CDR3: CASRLDRSDTQYF. The CDR3 region has the DNA TGTGCCAGCAGGCTCGACAGGTCAGATACGCAGTATTTT. The J gene is TRBJ2-3, the V gene TRBV27, with a weak D call TRBD1 (6 bases). The germline V and J ends were trimmed by 6 bases and 4 bases, with 11 bases remaining between them. The germline gives CDR1 MNHEY, CDR2 SMNVEV (reference sequence). The CDR3 extends over 13 amino acids.

The chain combines TRBV6-6 with TRBJ1-1, with D possibly TRBD1 on 5 matching bases. The CDR3 is made up of 15 amino acids. V lost 1 base to trimming and J lost 2 bases, with 11 bases between them. From germline, CDR1 is MNHNY and CDR2 SVGAGI (reference sequence). The CDR3 sequence: CASSYFTGANTEAFF. CDR3 sequence (DNA): TGTGCCAGCAGTTACTTCACAGGAGCTAACACTGAAGCTTTCTTT.

This clone came up a few times. This chain connects TRBV5-4 to TRBJ1-1, with D maybe TRBD1 (5 bases). CDR3 length: 18 amino acids. The ends were cut back, 5 bases at V and 1 base at J, with 24 bases in the middle. Germline V gene lookup returns CDR1 SGHNT and CDR2 YYREEE (reference sequence). The CDR3 loop is CASSSAGGVQEGNTEAFF. Here the CDR3 DNA reads TGTGCCAGCAGTTCGGCCGGGGGAGTACAGGAGGGGAACACTGAAGCTTTCTTT. The full variable domain, completed using reference TRBV5-4 and TRBJ1-1, is ETGVTQSPTHLIKTRGQQVTLRCSSQSGHNTVSWYQQALGQGPQFIFQYYREEENGRGNFPPRFSGLQFPNYSSELNVNALELDDSALYLCASSSAGGVQEGNTEAFFGQGTRLTVV.

The chain joins TRBV18 to TRBJ2-7, with D unresolved. CDR1 is KGHSH and CDR2 is LQKENI in the germline V gene. The V gene lost 3 bases and the J gene lost 5 bases, with 23 bases spanning the gap. The CDR3 spans 17 residues. The CDR3 DNA follows: TGTGCCAGCTCACCTGGGCAGGTTTTTATCGCATCCCACGAGCAGTACTTC. Translation: CASSPGQVFIASHEQYF.

This clone showed up just a few times. DNA of the CDR3: TGTGCCAGCAGCTACACCCCCTCTGGAAACACCATATATTTT. Translation: CASSYTPSGNTIYF. The chain combines TRBV7-9 with TRBJ1-3; no firm D call. The germline V gene encodes CDR1 SEHNR and CDR2 FQNEAQ (reference sequence). The CDR3 covers 14 residues. V lost 4 bases, J lost 0 bases, and 7 bases lay in between.

The V gene is TRBV5-6, the J gene TRBJ2-3; the D gene is possibly TRBD2 (5 bases). CDR1 and CDR2 (germline): SGHDT, YYEEEE. The CDR3 is 14 residues long. Trimming took off 6 bases at V and 3 bases at J, with 14 bases between the two ends. CDR3 residues: CASIVGVLTDTQYF. For the CDR3, the DNA is TGTGCCAGCATCGTGGGAGTATTGACAGATACGCAGTATTTT.